The source of this TCR beta chain is a study of blood T cell repertoires in COVID-19. Some clones are missing from TCRdb's copy, which holds only in-frame ones; the method was immunoSEQ multiplex PCR. Counted here are roughly 260,000 clones, about nine tenths occurring once; the ten biggest clones make up about 10%. This TCR came from a man in his forties who had recovered from COVID-19. The source material was peripheral blood.

The CDR3 DNA is TGTGCCAGCAGCGTCGTAGCGGGAGAGCAGTTCTTC. This gives the protein CASSVVAGEQFF. The V gene is TRBV7-3, the J gene TRBJ2-1; 8 bases match TRBD2. CDR1 is SGHTA and CDR2 is FQGTGA in the germline V gene. The trim removed 5 bases at V and 10 bases at J, leaving 4 bases unmatched. The CDR3 loop spans 12 amino acids.